This passage covers 11 T cell receptor beta chains from one sample sequenced in a study of low-dose radiotherapy and immunotherapy resistance in tumors. TRAV and TRBV primers primed cDNA for both TCRalpha and TCRbeta. TCRs were put through around 20 PCR cycles of amplification with Phusion. A constant-region primer and the V-primer adapter served as the primer pair. Via MiXCR, TCRdb re-called the reads, giving one row per CDR3 protein. Of more than 6,000 distinct CDR3 sequences listed, over 60% are singletons. The receptors derive from a human donor with advanced metastatic prostate, ovarian, gallbladder or colorectal cancer (not recorded which). This table probably holds off-target reads from a library built for another chain.

This clonotype came up a few times. The rearrangement uses TRBV28 and TRBJ1-1; the D gene is possibly TRBD1 (5 bases). Germline V gives CDR1 MDHEN, CDR2 SYDVKM. The CDR3 totals 14 residues. With 2 bases removed from V and 3 bases from J, the gap between germline ends came to 10 bases. The CDR3 is CASSLRPGHTEAFF. The CDR3 nucleotides are TGTGCCAGCAGTTTAAGACCAGGGCACACTGAAGCTTTCTTT.

The table lists this clonotype with a few counts. The V and J genes are TRBV5-1 and TRBJ2-3; D may be TRBD1 or TRBD2 (5 bases each). V was clipped by 4 bases and J by 1 base, with 16 bases between them. The CDR3 loop spans 16 amino acids. CDR1 and CDR2 from the germline V gene are SGHRS and YFSETQ. This CDR3 is CASSLEWGRGTDTQYF. CDR3 DNA: TGCGCCAGCAGCCTGGAATGGGGGAGAGGCACAGATACGCAGTATTTT.

The rearrangement joins TRBV19 to TRBJ2-1; D remains ambiguous. CDR1 and CDR2 (germline): LNHDA, SQIVND (reference sequence). The CDR3 sequence is 15 residues long. V lost 5 bases, J lost 0 bases, and 11 bases lay in between. CDR3: CASSLHSPSYNEQFF. CDR3 in DNA: TGTGCCAGTAGTCTCCATTCCCCCTCCTACAATGAGCAGTTCTTC. Complete variable domain (other parts from reference TRBV19 and TRBJ2-1): DGGITQSPKYLFRKEGQNVTLSCEQNLNHDAMYWYRQDPGQGLRLIYYSQIVNDFQKGDIAEGYSVSREKKESFPLTVTSAQKNPTAFYLCASSLHSPSYNEQFFGPGTRLTVL.

This clonotype counts as medium-sized. This sequence joins TRBV6-2 or TRBV6-3 and TRBJ2-7; TRBD2 matches at 10 bases. CDR3 size: 18 residues. Trimming took 4 bases from V and 3 from J; bases not matched to a gene: 15. The germline CDR1 and CDR2 sequences are MNHEY and SVGEGT. The CDR3 loop is CASSSPMSGTSVDYEQYF. CDR3 DNA: TGTGCCAGCAGTTCACCCATGTCCGGGACTAGCGTCGACTACGAGCAGTACTTC.

The chain has TRBV3-1 and TRBJ1-6; maybe TRBD1 (6 bases). The germline gives CDR1 LGHDT, CDR2 YNNKEL (reference sequence). The CDR3 length is 16 residues. The V gene lost 2 bases and the J gene lost 7 bases, with 15 bases spanning the gap. CDR3 in DNA: TGTGCCAGCAGCCAAAGGGGGGGCGGGGAGAATTCACCCCTCCACTTT. Translated: CASSQRGGGENSPLHF. Full variable domain (rest looked up from reference TRBV3-1 and TRBJ1-6): DTAVSQTPKYLVTQMGNDKSIKCEQNLGHDTMYWYKQDSKKFLKIMFSYNNKELIINETVPNRFSPKSPDKAHLNLHINSLELGDSAVYFCASSQRGGGENSPLHFGNGTRLTVT.

This clonotype was counted only a few times. The genes are TRBV2 and TRBJ2-6, with 7 bases matching TRBD1. CDR1 and CDR2 (germline): SNHLY, FYNNEI. This CDR3 is 15 amino acids long. J gave up 4 bases and V 7 bases, and 7 bases lay outside the gene matches. This CDR3 reads CASNGQVRGANVLTF. The CDR3 DNA is TGTGCCAGCAACGGACAGGTCAGAGGGGCCAACGTCCTGACTTTC.

The V gene is TRBV6-2 or TRBV6-3, the J gene TRBJ2-3; 8 bases fit TRBD2. The CDR3 has 14 residues. The germline V gene has CDR1 MNHEY and CDR2 SVGEGT. J gave up 0 bases and V 8 bases, and 4 bases lay outside the gene matches. CDR3 sequence: CASRPSGSTDTQYF. The CDR3 DNA reads TGTGCCAGCCGTCCTAGCGGGAGCACAGATACGCAGTATTTT.

The sample holds a few counts of this clonotype. This chain uses TRBV24-1 with TRBJ2-3, with 10 bases identical to TRBD1. The germline V gene has CDR1 KGHDR and CDR2 SFDVKD. This CDR3 has 15 amino acids. The V and J ends lost 2 bases and 8 bases, in that order; junction bases with no gene match: 6. The CDR3 DNA is TGTGCCACCAGTGATTCGGGACAGGGGTCGGCTACGCAGTATTTT. Residues: CATSDSGQGSATQYF.

This clonotype has only a few counts. V and J are TRBV7-2 and TRBJ1-5, with D perhaps TRBD1 (6 bases). This CDR3 comprises 14 residues. Looked up from germline, CDR1 is SGHTA and CDR2 is FQGNSA. V was clipped by 0 bases and J by 6 bases, with 9 bases between them. For the CDR3, the DNA is TGTGCCAGCAGCTTAGCAGGGGGGACTCAGCCCCAGCATTTT. Protein product: CASSLAGGTQPQHF.

This clonotype was detected a few times. The gene calls are TRBV7-9 and TRBJ2-5; D is undetermined. Trimming cost V 4 bases and J 7 bases, with 7 bases left between them. Germline V gives CDR1 SEHNR, CDR2 FQNEAQ (reference sequence). The CDR3 totals 11 residues. The CDR3 loop reads CASSSSATQYF. CDR3 DNA: TGTGCCAGCAGCTCCAGCGCGACCCAGTACTTC. The entire variable domain, with the rest obtained from reference TRBV7-9 and TRBJ2-5, is as follows: DTGVSQNPRHKITKRGQNVTFRCDPISEHNRLYWYRQTLGQGPEFLTYFQNEAQLEKSRLLSDRFSAERPKGSFSTLEIQRTEQGDSAMYLCASSSSATQYFGPGTRLLVL.

This chain uses TRBV28 with TRBJ1-2; TRBD1 agrees at 7 bases. Germline CDR1 and CDR2: MDHEN and SYDVKM. The J segment lost 4 bases and the V segment lost 2 bases, leaving 10 bases of the junction unmatched. The CDR3 has 16 residues. CDR3 DNA sequence: TGTGCCAGCAGTTTAGGTAGGGGGCCTCGGACCTATGGCTACACCTTC. This sequence encodes CASSLGRGPRTYGYTF.